This T cell receptor (beta chain) emerged from a study of cytomegalovirus exposure and HLA in healthy donors. Study observations and caveats: Most sequenced TCRs were rare (though some public TCRs occurred in many donors). It was reportedly the case that the classifier diagnosed cytomegalovirus status with high specificity and sensitivity. The authors enumerated 150 to 200 TCR beta chains as linked to cytomegalovirus.

Regarding this clone: Its antigen is not known.

The repertoire was sequenced with immunoSEQ multiplex PCR; TCRdb's copy has only in-frame clones and lacks some. The sample shows about 250,000 clones, roughly 87% of them seen only once. The 120-subject validation cohort, separate from the 666-subject first cohort, included the donors. Trimming pared 0 bases from V and 8 bases from J, leaving 22 bases between. This CDR3 contains 17 residues. Germline V gene sequence: CDR1 SGHNT, CDR2 YENEEA. The source of this sequence is a man younger than 35 in good health and CMV-seropositive. The sequencing input was PBMCs. This chain joins TRBV11-3 and TRBJ1-2; possibly TRBD1 for D (6 bases). The CDR3 coding sequence is TGTGCCAGCAGCTTAGACCGCAATACAGGGTCGCAACTCGGCTACACCTTC. Translation gives CASSLDRNTGSQLGYTF.